Each of the 10 T cell receptor beta chains below was sequenced from the same sample in a study of cytomegalovirus exposure and HLA in healthy donors. PCR used 60 Vbeta primers and 13 Jbeta primers. The assay was immunoSEQ multiplex PCR, and TCRdb's table has in-frame clones only and misses some. This sample has about 94,000 clones, with more than 60% found just once. Sequenced material: PBMCs. The receptors derive from a young man in good health and CMV-seronegative.

The chain links TRBV5-1 to TRBJ2-2; no definite D call. The CDR3 consists of 15 residues. Trimming stripped 4 bases from V and 5 bases from J, with 15 bases between. Germline assignment: CDR1 SGHRS and CDR2 YFSETQ. The CDR3 loop reads CASSPGTATTGELFF. CDR3 DNA sequence: TGCGCCAGCAGCCCAGGAACAGCCACAACCGGGGAGCTGTTTTTT.

V gene TRBV19 combines with J gene TRBJ1-3; D possibly corresponds to TRBD1 (6 bases). Trimming took 5 bases from V and 1 from J, leaving 21 bases between them. The CDR3 runs to 18 residues. The V gene's germline CDR1 is LNHDA and CDR2 SQIVND (reference sequence). CDR3 DNA sequence: TGTGCCAGTAGTCTCAGACGATTACAGGGAGAGTCTGGAAACACCATATATTTT. As protein: CASSLRRLQGESGNTIYF. The variable domain in full, completed from reference TRBV19 and TRBJ1-3, reads DGGITQSPKYLFRKEGQNVTLSCEQNLNHDAMYWYRQDPGQGLRLIYYSQIVNDFQKGDIAEGYSVSREKKESFPLTVTSAQKNPTAFYLCASSLRRLQGESGNTIYFGEGSWLTVV.

V is TRBV15 and J is TRBJ2-5; 9 positions agree with TRBD2. The CDR3 contains 17 residues. Germline CDR1 is LNHNV and CDR2 is YYDKDF (reference sequence). The ends lost 0 bases at V and 2 bases at J; junction bases unmatched: 7. Here the CDR3 DNA reads TGTGCCACCAGCAGAGATGCGGGGGGGACCGTTCAAGAGACCCAGTACTTC. It encodes CATSRDAGGTVQETQYF.

This clone was seen a handful of times. The DNA for the CDR3 is TGCGCCAGCAGAGCCGGACAGGGCCAGCCCCAGCATTTT. Translated, it gives CASRAGQGQPQHF. The gene calls are TRBV10-2 and TRBJ1-5; the match to TRBD1 covers 8 bases. V dropped 6 bases and J dropped 7; count of bases not matched to a gene: 5. The CDR3 extends over 13 amino acids. Germline lookup yields CDR1 WSHSY and CDR2 SAAADI.

CDR3 coding DNA: TGCGCCAGCAGCCTATCCGGGGGGATCGGGGAGCTGTTTTTT. As protein: CASSLSGGIGELFF. The chain employs TRBV5-1 and TRBJ2-2; 7 bases map to TRBD2. The ends lost 4 bases at V and 7 bases at J; junction bases unmatched: 7. The V gene's germline CDR1 is SGHRS and CDR2 YFSETQ. This CDR3 is built from 14 residues. Based on the CDR3 plus reference TRBV5-1 and TRBJ2-2, the full variable domain is KAGVTQTPRYLIKTRGQQVTLSCSPISGHRSVSWYQQTPGQGLQFLFEYFSETQRNKGNFPGRFSGRQFSNSRSEMNVSTLELGDSALYLCASSLSGGIGELFFGEGSRLTVL.

The CDR3 bases are TGCGCCAGCAGTGAAATGGGACTAGCGGGATACAATGAGCAGTTCTTC. It codes for CASSEMGLAGYNEQFF. V is TRBV10-1 and J is TRBJ2-1; 13 positions match TRBD2. CDR1 is WNHNN and CDR2 is SYGVQD in the germline V gene (reference sequence). This CDR3 has 16 residues. The junction had 3 bases not matched to a gene; V was cut back by 3 bases and J by 4 bases.

This chain uses TRBV9 with TRBJ1-6; the match to TRBD1 covers 8 bases. The CDR3 has 14 amino acids. From germline, CDR1 is SGDLS and CDR2 YYNGEE. V shed 8 bases, J shed 8 bases, and the junction held 9 bases outside the gene matches. The DNA of the CDR3 is TGTGCCAGTTCGGACAGGGCAAACCATTCACCCCTCCACTTT. This translates into CASSDRANHSPLHF.

The chain links TRBV20-1 to TRBJ2-7; no reliable D call. The CDR3 sequence is 9 residues long. Germline V gene data show CDR1 as DFQATT and CDR2 as SNEGSKA (reference sequence). Trimming took 6 bases from V and 3 from J, leaving 3 bases between them. The CDR3 protein is CSASYEQYF. CDR3 DNA sequence: TGCAGTGCGAGCTACGAGCAGTACTTC.

The chain carries TRBV5-8 and TRBJ2-3, with TRBD1 as a possible D gene (5 bases). V dropped 0 bases and J dropped 1 base, with 12 bases sitting between them. This CDR3 contains 16 residues. The germline CDR1 and CDR2 sequences are SGHTS and YDEGEE. This chain's CDR3 is CASSLGQSLRTDTQYF. The DNA for the CDR3 is TGTGCCAGCAGCTTGGGACAGAGCCTACGCACAGATACGCAGTATTTT.

The rearrangement uses TRBV19 and TRBJ1-5; no definite D call. The CDR3 has 14 amino acids. Deletions cut 6 bases from V and 0 bases from J, with 9 bases between. In germline, CDR1 is LNHDA, CDR2 SQIVND (reference sequence). The CDR3 sequence: CASSLQNSNQPQHF. CDR3 bases: TGTGCCAGTAGCCTACAGAATAGCAATCAGCCCCAGCATTTT. The full variable domain, completed using reference TRBV19 and TRBJ1-5, is DGGITQSPKYLFRKEGQNVTLSCEQNLNHDAMYWYRQDPGQGLRLIYYSQIVNDFQKGDIAEGYSVSREKKESFPLTVTSAQKNPTAFYLCASSLQNSNQPQHFGDGTRLSIL.